This T cell receptor beta chain was observed in a study of shared clonotypes between healthy human individuals. Broader study findings: Sharing across four donors was highest in naive CD4 (around 5%) and lowest in memory CD8 (approximately 0.4%).

Donors were healthy HIV-negative adults without recent acute infections or vaccinations. The CDR3 extends over 13 amino acids. Germline V gives CDR1 SQVTM, CDR2 ANQGSEA. V lost 8 bases and J lost 4, with 15 bases in between. Generated by immunoSEQ multiplex PCR, the TCRdb table keeps only in-frame clones and is missing some. The repertoire holds approximately 2.5 million clones, with approximately 90% as singletons. As to this clone: Its antigen is still unknown.

This receptor was identified in a man younger than 35 in good health. The rearrangement uses TRBV29-1 and TRBJ1-3; no definite D call. The source material was naive CD4+ T cells sorted from blood. The subset was: CD45RA+ positively selected. The CDR3 protein is CSPRLAYGNTIYF. The CDR3 nucleotides read TGCAGCCCACGACTGGCGTACGGAAACACCATATATTTT.